A single T cell receptor (beta chain) is shown here with its context. TCRdb's copy holds only in-frame clones and misses some; the assay was immunoSEQ multiplex PCR. This sample has 75,000 to 100,000 clones, with roughly 90% found just once. The data were obtained in a study of T cell responses to AZD1222 COVID-19 vaccine. There are 16 residues in the CDR3. Trimming cost V 4 bases and J 0 bases, with 15 bases left between them. The germline V gene encodes CDR1 SGDLS and CDR2 YYNGEE. This clonotype was obtained from an adult in good health. Material: peripheral blood, obtained on day 0 of AZD1222 vaccination. The genes are TRBV9 and TRBJ2-3, with D possibly matching TRBD2 (5 bases). CDR3 nucleotides: TGTGCCAGCAGCCTCTTTGACGGGGTGAGCACAGATACGCAGTATTTT. This encodes CASSLFDGVSTDTQYF.